This T cell receptor delta chain was documented in a study of γδ T cells in repeated Plasmodium falciparum infection. Sequencing covered both gamma and delta TCR chains per sample. TCRdb reapplied CATT to the multiplex PCR reads. The sample holds roughly 86,000 delta-chain clones, over 1.1% seen once. The germline V gene encodes CDR1 TVYSNPD and CDR2 GDNSRS (reference sequence). CDR3 length: 16 residues. Vgamma9/Vdelta2+ and Vdelta2-negative gammadelta T cells were flow-sorted from PBMC for bulk sequencing. Comments on this clone: This likely came from a read error, as a far larger clone is one base away.

J gene calling gave no result, while the V gene is TRDV3; the table assigns TRDD3, which was not confirmed against the DNA. This TCR came from a pool of human donors (malaria-infected and uninfected, not separated). Sequencing was done on a sample of gamma-delta T cells from blood. In DNA, the CDR3 is TGTGCCTTCACCCGCTCCCCACGAGGGATACCCGATAAGCTCATCTTT. Its translation is CAFTRSPRGIPDKLIF.